This T cell receptor (beta chain) was documented in a study of cytomegalovirus exposure and HLA in healthy donors. The CDR3 runs 15 residues. Germline V gene sequence: CDR1 LNHDA, CDR2 SQIVND (reference sequence). In the PCR, 60 Vbeta and 13 Jbeta primers were used. Source study methods: A later analysis counted 65 million to 90 million unique TCR beta chains, 9.5 million to 13 million shared. Only in-frame clones appear in the TCRdb table, and some are missing; sequencing was by immunoSEQ multiplex PCR. The V and J calls and clone size are taken from that table; D and trimming were inferred from the DNA. The sample has about 120,000 clones; under 80% are singletons. Concerning this clone: No antigen is known for it. Germline is not matched at one junction end, which may reflect a read error. The same CDR3 can be traced to other DNA sequences in this sample.

Study-wide results and limits: Testing in vitro showed three CMV-associated chains specific for CMV antigens. Cytomegalovirus-associated status was assigned to more than 150 TCR beta chains.

The clonotype comes from a man aged 55 to 70 in good health and CMV-seropositive. Input material: PBMCs. V is TRBV19 and J is TRBJ2-2, with a possible D match to TRBD1 (6 bases). CDR3 DNA: TGTGCCAGTAGTTGGGGGCCCCTGAACACTGGGGAGCTGTTTTTT. It translates to CASSWGPLNTGELFF.